This T cell receptor beta chain stems from a study of identical twins' blood T cells. The study, taken as a whole, reports: Mainly, cloneset size products determined shared clonotypes, twins included.

About this clonotype: Its antigen is as yet unknown.

MiXCR, applied by TCRdb to the 5' RACE reads, yields one record per CDR3 protein. The sample carries roughly 340,000 distinct CDR3 sequences, more than 25% recorded once. The receptor comes from a woman aged 18 to 55 in good health. The sample was PBMCs.

The CDR3 coding sequence is TGCAGTGCCCAAAGACACTCCTCGGGGACTGAAGCTTTCTTT. Amino acid sequence: CSAQRHSSGTEAFF. The genes are TRBV20-1 and TRBJ1-1; no definite D call. V lost 6 bases, J lost 5 bases, and 19 bases lay in between. The CDR3 contains 14 residues. Germline V gene sequence: CDR1 DFQATT, CDR2 SNEGSKA (reference sequence).